What follows describes a single TCR beta chain. The data originate from a study of blood T cell repertoires in COVID-19. Study-level background: Researchers got acute and convalescent COVID-19 samples from the United States, Italy and Spain. In each case, the material was cDNA or gDNA derived from T cells, B-cell-depleted T cells, or PBMCs.

Study processing details: Reference gene primer amplification gave nucleated cell count estimates. Assay: immunoSEQ multiplex PCR; the TCRdb copy retains only in-frame clones and omits some. The D gene and trimming were derived from the DNA, and the V and J assignments and clone size from that table. This sample yields around 70,000 clones, of which 81% are seen a single time; approximately 22% belongs to the top ten. This sequence originates from a woman aged 70-85 years with acute or convalescent COVID-19. Sequenced sample: peripheral blood.

The CDR3 spells CASSQHQPSSYEQYF. Written as DNA, the CDR3 is TGTGCCAGCAGCCAACACCAACCCTCTTCCTACGAGCAGTACTTC. The V gene is TRBV28, the J gene TRBJ2-7; D remains unclear. V was clipped by 6 bases and J by 1 base, with 16 bases between them. The germline gives CDR1 MDHEN, CDR2 SYDVKM. The CDR3 runs to 15 residues.